The present T cell receptor beta chain was sequenced within a study of blood T cell repertoires in COVID-19. Study-level information: Donors in the United States, Italy and Spain gave samples during acute or convalescent COVID-19. The analysed material was cDNA or gDNA that came from T cells, B-cell-depleted T cells, or PBMCs.

Original analysis: It was from reference gene primer amplification that nucleated cell counts were estimated. The data were produced by immunoSEQ multiplex PCR, yet TCRdb's version contains in-frame clones alone and is incomplete. That table furnishes V, J and clone size, whereas the DNA furnished D and trimming. Altogether about 220,000 clones are present, roughly 84% being singletons, with the ten largest covering 3% to 4.5%. The CDR3 extends over 16 amino acids. The ends lost 3 bases at V and 4 bases at J; junction bases unmatched: 8. Germline assignment: CDR1 KGHSH and CDR2 LQKENI. Sequenced sample: peripheral blood. The gene calls are TRBV18 and TRBJ1-2; 10 bases map to TRBD1. The receptor was isolated from an elderly woman with acute or convalescent COVID-19. CDR3 DNA sequence: TGTGCCAGCTCACCGGTCGGACAGGGGGAGGTCTATGGCTACACCTTC. This sequence encodes CASSPVGQGEVYGYTF.